This T cell receptor (beta chain) was identified in a study of T cells in Graves' hyperthyroidism and ophthalmopathy. Looking at the study overall: The initial diagnosis was the point when peripheral blood was collected, ahead of any treatment. Findings and limits, study-wide: Most thyroid clonotypes expanded above 0.001 appeared in blood too.

Template material for amplifying TCR beta CDR3 regions consisted of RNA transcripts. Researchers ran a first-round RT-PCR on the TCR CDR3 using the HTBI primer set. TCRdb passed the multiplex PCR reads through MiXCR, listing each CDR3 protein once. The profile shows approximately 740,000 distinct CDR3 sequences, 11% to 15% of them singletons. Many counts were recorded for this clonotype. Its antigen is currently unknown. From germline, CDR1 is SEHNR and CDR2 FQNEAQ (reference sequence). This CDR3 is built from 14 residues. Deletions cut 5 bases from V and 5 bases from J, with 16 bases between. The authors deemed Graves' hyperthyroidism stable absent ophthalmopathy progression within 18 months.

The V gene is TRBV7-9, the J gene TRBJ2-7; the D call may be TRBD1 or TRBD2 (6 bases each). The source is a woman in her late teens or twenties with Graves' hyperthyroidism. The sequenced sample was blood. This chain's CDR3 is CASSVEGGPHEQYF. The CDR3 region has the DNA TGTGCCAGCAGCGTAGAGGGGGGTCCTCACGAGCAGTACTTC.